These 21 T cell receptor beta chains share one sample of origin, sequenced in a study of shared clonotypes between healthy human individuals. The protocol was immunoSEQ multiplex PCR, while the TCRdb copy is restricted to in-frame clones and leaves out a portion. The data hold about 96,000 clones, with roughly 45% observed a single time. Sequencing was carried out using PBMCs. Receptor source: a woman aged 35 to 49 in good health. Some clones in this sample may be carry-over from other donors' samples.

This clone was counted between two and nine times. The V gene is TRBV6-5, the J gene TRBJ1-2; no clear D gene. The CDR3 length is 13 residues. V dropped 10 bases and J dropped 1 base, with 13 bases sitting between them. Germline V gene sequence: CDR1 MNHEY, CDR2 SVGAGI. This CDR3 is CATSPPGNYGYTF. The CDR3 DNA reads TGTGCCACCTCCCCCCCGGGTAACTATGGCTACACCTTC.

There are many counts of this clone. The chain links TRBV6-4 to TRBJ2-7; D is uncertain. Trimming shortened V by 9 bases and J by 3 bases, and 3 bases separated the two germline ends. Per the germline V gene, CDR1 is MRHNA and CDR2 is SNTAGT. The CDR3 is 9 residues long. The CDR3 nucleotides read TGTGCCAGGGACTACGAGCAGTACTTC. It is translated as CARDYEQYF.

For the CDR3, the DNA is TGTGCCAGCCAGGACTCGTTCTACGAGCAGTACTTC. This encodes CASQDSFYEQYF. J is TRBJ2-5 and V is TRBV28, with a possible D match to TRBD2 (5 bases). TRBJ2-7 explains the end of the DNA better; the J call may be wrong. CDR3 length equals 12 residues. Germline V gives CDR1 MDHEN, CDR2 SYDVKM.

A note on this clone: This could be a read error, since a much larger clone is one nucleotide away. The chain is built from TRBV2 and TRBJ1-1, with 7 nucleotides matching TRBD1. Germline CDR1 reads SNHLY; CDR2 reads FYNNEI. This CDR3 contains 14 residues. The CDR3 region has the DNA TGTGCCAGCAGTGCCCAGGGGGGGGTCACTGGAGCTTTCTTT. It specifies CASSAQGGVTGAFF.

The genes are TRBV4-2 and TRBJ2-7, with D possibly TRBD1 on 6 matching bases. The CDR3 spans 15 residues. Germline V gives CDR1 LGHNA, CDR2 YNFKEQ. V gave up 0 bases and J gave up 6 bases, with 15 bases separating them. In DNA form, the CDR3 reads TGTGCCAGCAGCCAAGACGGACAGTTAACTCGCGAGCAGTACTTC. It is translated as CASSQDGQLTREQYF.

Points on this clone: A much larger clonotype is one base distant, so this may be a read error. Other DNA variants within this sample encode the same CDR3. This chain uses TRBV19 with TRBJ2-1; D remains unclear. CDR3 length: 13 amino acids. Germline assignment: CDR1 LNHDA and CDR2 SQIVND (reference sequence). V was trimmed by 6 bases and J by 5 bases, leaving 11 bases between them. The CDR3 sequence is CASRSVGHNEQFF. The DNA of the CDR3 is TGTGCCAGTAGGTCGGTTGGACACAATGAGCAGTTCTTC.

V gene TRBV5-5 combines with J gene TRBJ2-1; 12 bases agree with TRBD2. The CDR3 length is 16 residues. Germline CDR1 reads SGHKS; CDR2 reads YYEKEE (reference sequence). Losses at the gene ends were 4 bases for V and 8 bases for J; bases not matched to a gene: 10. CDR3 in DNA: TGTGCCAGCAGCGCGCTAGCGGGAGGGCTTAGAGATGAGCAGTTCTTC. This codes for CASSALAGGLRDEQFF.

The gene calls are TRBV5-6 and TRBJ2-5; no reliable D call. The better agreement between TRBJ2-7 and the DNA end casts doubt on the J call. Germline loops: CDR1 SGHDT, CDR2 YYEEEE. The CDR3 loop spans 14 amino acids. CDR3 DNA sequence: TGTGCCAGCAGCTTGTTGGACGGAGCCTACGAGCAGTACTTC. Protein: CASSLLDGAYEQYF.

This clone appeared a few times. The chain is built from TRBV5-1 and TRBJ2-7, with D possibly being TRBD1 (6 bases). V shed 0 bases and J shed 5 bases, with 12 bases lying between them. The CDR3 totals 14 residues. Germline lookup yields CDR1 SGHRS and CDR2 YFSETQ. CDR3 amino acids: CASSLGVSGDEQYF. CDR3 coding DNA: TGCGCCAGCAGCTTGGGGGTTTCAGGGGACGAGCAGTACTTC.

This clone was found a few times. The rearrangement links TRBV5-1 to TRBJ2-5; 10 bases align to TRBD2. The J call is in doubt because the DNA end fits TRBJ2-7 better. There are 14 residues in the CDR3. From germline, CDR1 is SGHRS and CDR2 YFSETQ. Here the CDR3 reads CASSLRLAGAEQYF. CDR3 coding DNA: TGCGCCAGCAGCTTGAGGCTAGCGGGAGCCGAGCAGTACTTC.

This clone was recorded many times. The chain uses TRBV18 and TRBJ1-3; D possibly corresponds to TRBD1 (5 bases). Germline CDR1 is KGHSH and CDR2 is LQKENI. CDR3 length equals 15 residues. Trimming took 6 bases from V and 0 from J, leaving 12 bases between them. CDR3 nucleotides: TGTGCCAGCTCGACAACAGGAGACTCTGGAAACACCATATATTTT. Protein: CASSTTGDSGNTIYF.

This clone was seen ten or more times. V is TRBV7-9 and J is TRBJ2-7; maybe TRBD2 (5 bases). Germline V gene data show CDR1 as SEHNR and CDR2 as FQNEAQ (reference sequence). The CDR3 runs to 12 residues. The ends were cut back, 1 base at V and 6 bases at J, with 7 bases in the middle. Written as DNA, the CDR3 is TGTGCCAGCAGCTTAGGGACTGGCGAGCAGTACTTC. This gives the protein CASSLGTGEQYF.

This clone is a singleton in its sample. A much bigger clone sits one base away, suggesting this may be a read error. The chain carries TRBV2 and TRBJ1-6, with D unresolved. The CDR3 totals 13 residues. Germline V lookup: CDR1 SNHLY, CDR2 FYNNEI. The DNA for the CDR3 is TGTGCCGGCAGGCCCGGACCTAATTCACCCCTCCACTTT. Protein: CAGRPGPNSPLHF. Complete variable domain (other parts from reference TRBV2 and TRBJ1-6): EPEVTQTPSHQVTQMGQEVILRCVPISNHLYFYWYRQILGQKVEFLVSFYNNEISEKSEIFDDQFSVERPDGSNFTLKIRSTKLEDSAMYFCAGRPGPNSPLHFGNGTRLTVT.

V usage is TRBV7-3 and J usage is TRBJ2-6; D gene uncertain. CDR1 and CDR2 (germline): SGHTA, FQGTGA. The CDR3 covers 15 residues. V dropped 3 bases and J dropped 0 bases, with 6 bases sitting between them. The DNA of the CDR3 is TGTGCCAGCAGCTTGGTATTCTCTGGGGCCAACGTCCTGACTTTC. It is translated as CASSLVFSGANVLTF.

This chain connects TRBV29-1 to TRBJ2-2, with 8 bases identical to TRBD1. This CDR3 spans 15 amino acids. V lost 5 bases to trimming and J lost 4 bases; unmatched junction nucleotides: 9. Germline CDR1 is SQVTM and CDR2 is ANQGSEA. CDR3: CSVRPTGGSTGELFF. The CDR3 region has the DNA TGCAGCGTTAGGCCAACAGGGGGGAGCACCGGGGAGCTGTTTTTT.

The chain joins TRBV30 to TRBJ1-2; D gene uncertain. Between the trimmed V and J ends, which lost 2 bases and 5 bases, there was a span of 15 bases. The V gene's germline CDR1 is GTSNPN and CDR2 SVGIG (reference sequence). The CDR3 has 14 residues. The DNA for the CDR3 is TGTGCCTGGAGTAGACGGGCCACTGGTTATGGCTACACCTTC. It encodes CAWSRRATGYGYTF.

This clone has only a few counts. The CDR3 loop reads CASSPPGTGAEQYF. CDR3 nucleotides: TGTGCCAGCTCACCACCCGGGACAGGGGCCGAGCAGTACTTC. The rearrangement joins TRBV18 to TRBJ2-7; 10 bases map to TRBD1. Trimming cost V 0 bases and J 6 bases; bases outside gene matches: 2. This CDR3 has 14 amino acids. Germline CDR1 and CDR2: KGHSH and LQKENI.

This clone was counted only a few times. At one of its ends the junction is not consistent with the germline gene, which may arise from a read error. Other nucleotide sequences from this sample produce the same CDR3. This chain links TRBV7-9 with TRBJ1-5, with D perhaps TRBD1 (6 bases). The CDR3 contains 15 residues. Germline V lookup: CDR1 SEHNR, CDR2 FQNEAQ (reference sequence). CDR3 loop: CASSPRGRGNQPQHF. Written as DNA, the CDR3 is TGTGCCAGCAGCCCCAGGGGACGGGGCAACCAGCCCCAGCATTTT. Looking up the rest from reference TRBV7-9 and TRBJ1-5 gives the full variable domain: DTGVSQNPRHKITKRGQNVTFRCDPISEHNRLYWYRQTLGQGPEFLTYFQNEAQLEKSRLLSDRFSAERPKGSFSTLEIQRTEQGDSAMYLCASSPRGRGNQPQHFGDGTRLSIL.

The chain has TRBV7-9 and TRBJ1-1, with unresolved D. V was pared by 10 bases and J by 6 bases, with 3 bases between. CDR1 SEHNR and CDR2 FQNEAQ come from the germline V gene (reference sequence). The CDR3 loop spans 8 amino acids. DNA of the CDR3: TGTGCCATCCCTGAAGCTTTCTTT. Its protein is CAIPEAFF.

About this clone: A far larger clone is one nucleotide away, so this likely arose from a read error. The chain carries TRBV11-3 and TRBJ2-7; D tentatively reads TRBD1 or TRBD2 (5 bases each). The length of the CDR3 is 14 residues. The ends were cut back, 6 bases at V and 6 bases at J, with 18 bases in the middle. The germline V gene encodes CDR1 SGHNT and CDR2 YENEEA. Here the CDR3 DNA reads TGTGCCAGCAGTTCCGGGGCTCTCGTCGGCGAGCAGTACTTC. Amino acids: CASSSGALVGEQYF.

In its sample, this clone was seen many times. The chain carries TRBV5-1 and TRBJ2-3; D is uncertain. Trimming left V 4 bases short and J 0 bases short, with 12 bases between. The CDR3 contains 15 residues. Looked up from germline, CDR1 is SGHRS and CDR2 is YFSETQ. CDR3 bases: TGCGCCAGCAGCCTCTCTCGACTTAGCACAGATACGCAGTATTTT. Its protein is CASSLSRLSTDTQYF.